These 26 T cell receptor beta chains share one sample of origin, sequenced in a study of shared clonotypes between healthy human individuals. Sequencing was performed with immunoSEQ multiplex PCR; in TCRdb, only in-frame clones are kept and a portion is missing. The table includes about 2.3 million clones, 80% to 95% detected once. The sample taken for sequencing was naive CD4+ T cells from PBMCs. Specified subset: CD45RA+ positively selected. Receptors were obtained from a man aged 18 to 29 in good health. Some clones in this sample may be carry-over from other donors' samples.

The V call is TRBV5-5, the J call TRBJ2-1, with unresolved D. The germline V and J ends were trimmed by 4 bases and 2 bases, with 13 bases remaining between them. The CDR3 loop spans 15 amino acids. CDR1 and CDR2 from the germline V gene are SGHKS and YYEKEE (reference sequence). CDR3 region: CASSPPPGAYNEQFF. CDR3 bases: TGTGCCAGCAGCCCGCCCCCTGGGGCCTACAATGAGCAGTTCTTC.

CDR3: CASSLIGANYEQYF. DNA for the CDR3: TGTGCCAGCAGCTTGATTGGGGCAAACTACGAGCAGTACTTC. The chain joins TRBV5-6 to TRBJ2-7, with D maybe TRBD1 (5 bases). Germline assignment: CDR1 SGHDT and CDR2 YYEEEE. This CDR3 spans 14 amino acids. V lost 1 base, J lost 3 bases, and 11 bases lay in between.

V gene TRBV7-3 combines with J gene TRBJ2-2; D gene ambiguous. Germline lookup yields CDR1 SGHTA and CDR2 FQGTGA. Trimming cost V 1 base and J 2 bases, with 8 bases left between them. CDR3 length: 15 amino acids. The CDR3 coding sequence is TGTGCCAGCAGCTTAAATTCCGCAAACACCGGGGAGCTGTTTTTT. It translates to CASSLNSANTGELFF.

This chain connects TRBV28 to TRBJ2-3, with 9 bases matching TRBD2. The V segment lost 3 bases and the J segment 7 bases; nucleotides outside the gene matches: 5. Germline CDR1 MDHEN, CDR2 SYDVKM. The CDR3 has 14 amino acids. DNA for the CDR3: TGTGCCAGCAGTTTCGGACTAGCGAGATATACGCAGTATTTT. Translated: CASSFGLARYTQYF.

This clone appeared once. The V call is TRBV25-1, the J call TRBJ1-4; no firm D call. V was pared by 5 bases and J by 7 bases, with 20 bases between. The CDR3 contains 16 residues. Germline CDR1 is MGHDK and CDR2 is SYGVNS. Here the CDR3 DNA reads TGTGCCAGCAGTTTGGGCGGAACACCCGAGGGTGAAAAACTGTTTTTT. Protein: CASSLGGTPEGEKLFF.

The count of this clone is one. The chain combines TRBV9 with TRBJ2-7; the D gene is possibly TRBD2 (6 bases). CDR1 and CDR2 (germline): SGDLS, YYNGEE. CDR3 length: 14 residues. V was clipped by 0 bases and J by 5 bases, with 12 bases between them. The CDR3 reads CASSVGPQRDEQYF. CDR3 coding DNA: TGTGCCAGCAGCGTAGGTCCCCAGCGGGACGAGCAGTACTTC.

The J gene is TRBJ2-7, the V gene TRBV11-2; TRBD1 aligns across 11 bases. Germline assignment: CDR1 SGHAT and CDR2 FQNNGV. The CDR3 contains 16 residues. Trimming removed 5 bases from V and 5 bases from J; junction bases left unmatched: 11. For the CDR3, the DNA is TGTGCCAGCAGCCTCGACCGGGACAGGGGGTATAACGAGCAGTACTTC. Protein sequence: CASSLDRDRGYNEQYF. Full variable domain (outside the CDR3, taken from reference TRBV11-2 and TRBJ2-7): EAGVAQSPRYKIIEKRQSVAFWCNPISGHATLYWYQQILGQGPKLLIQFQNNGVVDDSQLPKDRFSAERLKGVDSTLKIQPAKLEDSAVYLCASSLDRDRGYNEQYFGPGTRLTVT.

This clone was seen just once. The rearrangement uses TRBV21-1 and TRBJ2-7; the table calls TRBD1, which could not be checked here. TRBV21-1 is a pseudogene. The CDR3 has 16 residues. The CDR3 DNA follows: TGTGCCAGCAGCCGAGCCGAGGGGGCGGCTCGAGGCGAGCAGTACTTC. It codes for CASSRAEGAARGEQYF.

The J gene is TRBJ1-2, the V gene TRBV5-1; the D gene is possibly TRBD1 (6 bases). Germline V lookup: CDR1 SGHRS, CDR2 YFSETQ. This CDR3 has 16 residues. V lost 6 bases and J 4 bases, leaving 22 bases between the germline ends. In DNA form, the CDR3 reads TGCGCCAGCACCCTAGATGGACGACAGGATAGCTATGGCTACACCTTC. It encodes CASTLDGRQDSYGYTF.

The chain has TRBV5-1 and TRBJ1-1; tentative D call: TRBD1 (6 bases). Germline CDR1 and CDR2: SGHRS and YFSETQ. Trimming cost V 0 bases and J 6 bases, with 12 bases left between them. There are 14 residues in the CDR3. CDR3 protein: CASSLVVGTPEAFF. CDR3 sequence (DNA): TGCGCCAGCAGCTTGGTGGTAGGGACACCTGAAGCTTTCTTT.

Notes on this clone: This clone may be a read error of a much larger clone one base away. The chain is built from TRBV7-9 and TRBJ1-1; no firm D call. Germline CDR1 and CDR2: SEHNR and FQNEAQ (reference sequence). The CDR3 is made up of 13 amino acids. V shed 5 bases and J shed 1 base, with 8 bases lying between them. CDR3 in amino acids: CASSVYRNTEAFF. The CDR3 bases are TGTGCCAGCAGCGTATACAGGAACACTGAAGCTTTCTTT. Drawing the rest from reference TRBV7-9 and TRBJ1-1, the complete variable domain is DTGVSQNPRHKITKRGQNVTFRCDPISEHNRLYWYRQTLGQGPEFLTYFQNEAQLEKSRLLSDRFSAERPKGSFSTLEIQRTEQGDSAMYLCASSVYRNTEAFFGQGTRLTVV.

Notes on this clone: The junction differs from germline at one of its ends, possibly a read error. This rearrangement joins TRBV20-1 to TRBJ2-1, with D maybe TRBD2 (6 bases). The CDR3 is made up of 10 amino acids. Germline assignment: CDR1 DFQATT and CDR2 SNEGSKA (reference sequence). In DNA, the CDR3 is TGCAGTGCGGGCGGGACTCCTAGGGTCTTC. Translated: CSAGGTPRVF.

V is TRBV27 and J is TRBJ1-5; D gene ambiguous. Germline V lookup: CDR1 MNHEY, CDR2 SMNVEV (reference sequence). V was cut by 4 bases and J by 5 bases, with 15 bases left in between. CDR3 size: 15 residues. This chain's CDR3 is CASSSRRASYQPQHF. In nucleotides, the CDR3 is TGTGCCAGCAGTTCACGTCGAGCGAGTTATCAGCCCCAGCATTTT.

The chain recombines TRBV30 with TRBJ2-7; unclear D gene. The CDR3 is 15 residues long. Between the trimmed V and J ends, which lost 0 bases and 5 bases, there was a span of 17 bases. Germline assignment: CDR1 GTSNPN and CDR2 SVGIG (reference sequence). The CDR3 loop is CAWSVGVSLVHEQYF. The CDR3 nucleotides read TGTGCCTGGAGTGTAGGTGTCAGTCTGGTCCACGAGCAGTACTTC.

The J gene is TRBJ2-1, the V gene TRBV6-6; 7 nucleotides agree with TRBD2. Germline CDR1 is MNHNY and CDR2 is SVGAGI (reference sequence). Trimming at V came to 2 bases and at J to 16 bases, leaving 14 bases not matched to a gene. The CDR3 loop spans 14 amino acids. CDR3 loop: CASSYGDGAGEPFF. The CDR3 bases are TGTGCCAGCAGTTACGGGGACGGGGCGGGAGAACCTTTCTTC.

About this clone: The sample contains more than one DNA sequence encoding this CDR3. The rearrangement uses TRBV29-1 and TRBJ2-1; D remains unclear. Between the trimmed V and J ends, which lost 6 bases and 8 bases, there was a span of 8 bases. This CDR3 is built from 10 residues. Per germline, CDR1 SQVTM and CDR2 ANQGSEA. CDR3 residues: CSVDPDEQFF. Written as DNA, the CDR3 is TGCAGCGTCGACCCGGATGAGCAGTTCTTC.

CDR3: CASRGRLGSYEQYF. CDR3 nucleotides: TGTGCCAGCCGCGGGCGTTTAGGCTCCTACGAGCAGTACTTC. The rearrangement uses TRBV6-5 and TRBJ2-7; a weak D match, TRBD2 (5 bases). The V gene lost 8 bases and the J gene lost 0 bases, with 14 bases spanning the gap. The CDR3 covers 14 residues. Germline V gene lookup returns CDR1 MNHEY and CDR2 SVGAGI.

This chain connects TRBV28 to TRBJ1-5, with D unresolved. The germline V and J ends were trimmed by 4 bases and 7 bases, with 17 bases remaining between them. The CDR3 spans 15 residues. CDR1 MDHEN and CDR2 SYDVKM come from the germline V gene. The CDR3 reads CASSSYYWELQPQHF. The CDR3 DNA follows: TGTGCCAGCAGTTCCTATTATTGGGAACTACAGCCCCAGCATTTT.

The J gene is TRBJ1-5, the V gene TRBV6-6, with 9 bases identical to TRBD1. Germline assignment: CDR1 MNHNY and CDR2 SVGAGI (reference sequence). Unmatched junction bases numbered 10, after V lost 5 bases and J lost 5 bases. This CDR3 spans 16 amino acids. This chain's CDR3 is CASSPVTGGGDQPQHF. The CDR3 DNA reads as TGTGCCAGCAGTCCCGTAACAGGGGGCGGGGATCAGCCCCAGCATTTT.

The V and J genes are TRBV11-1 and TRBJ2-7; D remains unclear. V lost 1 base and J lost 4, with 8 bases in between. The CDR3 consists of 13 residues. From germline, CDR1 is SGHAT and CDR2 FQDESV (reference sequence). CDR3 sequence: CASSLGPGYEQYF. The CDR3 DNA is TGTGCCAGCAGCTTAGGGCCTGGTTACGAGCAGTACTTC.

This chain joins TRBV28 and TRBJ2-2; D is unresolved. This CDR3 spans 13 amino acids. V was pared by 5 bases and J by 3 bases, with 7 bases between. In germline, CDR1 is MDHEN, CDR2 SYDVKM. CDR3 loop: CASSPEYTGELFF. The CDR3 DNA follows: TGTGCCAGCAGTCCAGAGTACACCGGGGAGCTGTTTTTT.

The V and J genes are TRBV2 and TRBJ2-3, with D possibly matching TRBD2 (5 bases). The germline CDR1 and CDR2 sequences are SNHLY and FYNNEI. This CDR3 comprises 12 residues. The ends were cut back, 8 bases at V and 4 bases at J, with 10 bases in the middle. CDR3 sequence reads: CASGLAADTQYF. CDR3 coding DNA: TGTGCCAGCGGGCTAGCAGCAGATACGCAGTATTTT.

The chain is built from TRBV11-3 and TRBJ2-1, with TRBD1 identical over 7 bases. V lost 1 base, J lost 6 bases, and 3 bases stayed unmatched. The CDR3 runs to 14 residues. Germline V gene lookup returns CDR1 SGHNT and CDR2 YENEEA. The CDR3 region has the DNA TGTGCCAGCAGCTTAGGTCCAGGGGGCAATGAGCAGTTCTTC. This gives the protein CASSLGPGGNEQFF.

The rearrangement links TRBV11-3 to TRBJ2-2; 9 bases align to TRBD1. Germline CDR1 reads SGHNT; CDR2 reads YENEEA. Trimming cost V 5 bases and J 1 base; bases outside gene matches: 5. CDR3 length equals 16 residues. The CDR3 sequence is CASSPHRGQNTGELFF. CDR3 nucleotide sequence: TGTGCCAGCAGCCCCCACAGGGGGCAGAACACCGGGGAGCTGTTTTTT. The whole variable domain, remainder taken from reference TRBV11-3 and TRBJ2-2, is EAGVVQSPRYKIIEKKQPVAFWCNPISGHNTLYWYLQNLGQGPELLIRYENEEAVDDSQLPKDRFSAERLKGVDSTLKIQPAELGDSAVYLCASSPHRGQNTGELFFGEGSRLTVL.

The rearrangement uses TRBV28 and TRBJ2-7; D possibly corresponds to TRBD2 (5 bases). This CDR3 is built from 15 residues. Germline values: CDR1 MDHEN, CDR2 SYDVKM. V was pared by 6 bases and J by 3 bases, with 18 bases between. CDR3 DNA sequence: TGTGCCAGCAGCCCACTCGGGTCGGGGTACTACGAGCAGTACTTC. As protein: CASSPLGSGYYEQYF. Using reference TRBV28 and TRBJ2-7 for the parts outside the CDR3, the full variable domain is DVKVTQSSRYLVKRTGEKVFLECVQDMDHENMFWYRQDPGLGLRLIYFSYDVKMKEKGDIPEGYSVSREKKERFSLILESASTNQTSMYLCASSPLGSGYYEQYFGPGTRLTVT.

This clone was counted once. CDR3 loop: CASSVGREGYTF. The CDR3 DNA reads TGTGCCAGCAGCGTAGGTCGGGAGGGCTACACCTTC. The chain links TRBV9 to TRBJ1-2, with unresolved D. The V gene lost 0 bases and the J gene lost 8 bases, with 8 bases spanning the gap. Germline values: CDR1 SGDLS, CDR2 YYNGEE. The CDR3 has 12 residues.